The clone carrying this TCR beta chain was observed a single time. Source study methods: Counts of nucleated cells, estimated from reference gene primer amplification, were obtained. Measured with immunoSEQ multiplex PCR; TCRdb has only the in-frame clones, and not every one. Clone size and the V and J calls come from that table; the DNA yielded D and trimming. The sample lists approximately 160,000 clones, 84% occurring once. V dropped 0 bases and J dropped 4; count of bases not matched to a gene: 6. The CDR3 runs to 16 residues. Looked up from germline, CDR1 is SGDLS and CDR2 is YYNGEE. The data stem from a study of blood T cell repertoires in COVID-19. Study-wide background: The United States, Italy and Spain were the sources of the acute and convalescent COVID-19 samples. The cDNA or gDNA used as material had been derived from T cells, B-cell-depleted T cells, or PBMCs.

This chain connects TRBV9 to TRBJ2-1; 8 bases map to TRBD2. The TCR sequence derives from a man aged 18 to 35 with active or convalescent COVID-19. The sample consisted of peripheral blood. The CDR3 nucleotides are TGTGCCAGCAGCGTAGGAGGGACTAGACTATACAATGAGCAGTTCTTC. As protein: CASSVGGTRLYNEQFF. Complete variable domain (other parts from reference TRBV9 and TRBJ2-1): DSGVTQTPKHLITATGQRVTLRCSPRSGDLSVYWYQQSLDQGLQFLIQYYNGEERAKGNILERFSAQQFPDLHSELNLSSLELGDSALYFCASSVGGTRLYNEQFFGPGTRLTVL.